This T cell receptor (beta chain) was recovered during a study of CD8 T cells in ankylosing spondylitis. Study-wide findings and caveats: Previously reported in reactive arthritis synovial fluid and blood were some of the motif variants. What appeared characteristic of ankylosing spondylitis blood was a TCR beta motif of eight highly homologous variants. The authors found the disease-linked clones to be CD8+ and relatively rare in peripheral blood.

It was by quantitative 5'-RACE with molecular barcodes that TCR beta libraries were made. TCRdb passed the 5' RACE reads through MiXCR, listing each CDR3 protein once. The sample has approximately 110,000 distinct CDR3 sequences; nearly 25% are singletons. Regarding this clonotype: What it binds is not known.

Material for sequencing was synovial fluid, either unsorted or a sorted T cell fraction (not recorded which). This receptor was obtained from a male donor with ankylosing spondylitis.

The CDR3 DNA sequence: TGTGCCAGCAGGCTACAGGTTTTGTTTGGGCACGAGCAGTACTTC. Protein sequence: CASRLQVLFGHEQYF. J is TRBJ2-7 and V is TRBV7-2, with D tentatively TRBD1 (5 bases). The V and J ends lost 6 bases and 5 bases respectively, with 20 bases between them. Germline values: CDR1 SGHTA, CDR2 FQGNSA. This CDR3 is 15 amino acids long. The full variable domain, with the rest looked up from reference TRBV7-2 and TRBJ2-7, is GAGVSQSPSNKVTEKGKDVELRCDPISGHTALYWYRQSLGQGLEFLIYFQGNSAPDKSGLPSDRFSAERTGGSVSTLTIQRTQQEDSAVYLCASRLQVLFGHEQYFGPGTRLTVT.